Below, one T cell receptor (beta chain) is given with its context. Its antigen is still unknown. These data are taken from a study of post-analysis software for immune sequencing data. Unmatched junction bases numbered 5, after V lost 0 bases and J lost 6 bases. This CDR3 comprises 15 residues. Germline loops: CDR1 SGHAT, CDR2 FQNNGV. Study-wide points: Batch-matched samples strongly co-clustered by F measure. Five TRBV segments appeared more often in patients than in controls, and TRBV5-6, TRBV5-1 and TRBV20-1 were among these.

Unique molecular identifiers were built into the TCR beta cDNA libraries. T cells numbering roughly 0.9 to 11 million gave rise to about 540,000 cDNA molecules. TCRdb redid the calling of the PCR reads with MiXCR, one entry per CDR3 protein. The data show roughly 540,000 distinct CDR3 sequences, roughly 34% seen once. The sequenced sample was blood. The rearrangement links TRBV11-2 to TRBJ2-1; the match to TRBD1 covers 7 bases. The receptor's source is a girl aged 2-17 years with multiple sclerosis. The CDR3 region is CASSLDLRQGNEQFF. CDR3 in DNA: TGTGCCAGCAGCTTAGATCTGAGACAGGGCAATGAGCAGTTCTTC. Based on the CDR3 plus reference TRBV11-2 and TRBJ2-1, the full variable domain is EAGVAQSPRYKIIEKRQSVAFWCNPISGHATLYWYQQILGQGPKLLIQFQNNGVVDDSQLPKDRFSAERLKGVDSTLKIQPAKLEDSAVYLCASSLDLRQGNEQFFGPGTRLTVL.